Following are 16 T cell receptor beta chains from one sample sequenced in a study of tumor-infiltrating lymphocytes in primary liver carcinoma. For each extraction, RNA and DNA were obtained together from approximately 20-30 mg of unsorted bulk tissue. From approximately 550 ng of total RNA, TCR beta-specific cDNA was reverse-transcribed using a constant-region primer. Sequencing libraries for TCR beta derived from three nested multiplex PCR rounds that used slightly modified ARM-PCR. For approximately 9 cycles apiece, the opening two PCR rounds ran with TRBV1-TRBV30 forward primers and a C-beta reverse primer. MiXCR, run by TCRdb on the multiplex PCR reads, gives a single entry per CDR3 protein. Of around 19,000 distinct CDR3 sequences in the sample, 79% are singletons; the top ten hold roughly 40%. The sample was liver tumor tissue from sampling region 4. Subset given: tumor region T4, right-lateral pole. These receptors all stem from a woman aged 30 to 39 with primary liver carcinoma and hepatitis B virus infection.

The chain links TRBV6-5 to TRBJ2-5; 9 bases are shared with TRBD1. The CDR3 sequence is 13 residues long. The V segment lost 8 bases and the J segment 10 bases; nucleotides outside the gene matches: 11. Germline V lookup: CDR1 MNHEY, CDR2 SVGAGI. The CDR3 sequence: CASCTDRGLIQYF. The CDR3 DNA follows: TGTGCCAGCTGTACCGACAGGGGGTTGATCCAGTACTTC.

This clonotype has a single count. An end of the junction differs from the germline gene, which may be a read error. The rearrangement joins TRBV13 to TRBJ1-1; 7 bases map to TRBD1. Per the germline V gene, CDR1 is PRHDT and CDR2 is FYEKMQ (reference sequence). The CDR3 totals 14 residues. CDR3 nucleotide sequence: TGTGCCAGCAGGACAGGGAGTGCGAACACTGAAGTTTTCTTT. As protein: CASRTGSANTEVFF.

Notes on this clonotype: The junction differs from germline at one of its ends, possibly a read error. The J gene is TRBJ2-2, the V gene TRBV6-1, with TRBD2 as a possible D gene (6 bases). Germline lookup yields CDR1 MNHNS and CDR2 SASEGT. The CDR3 contains 19 residues. The CDR3 DNA reads as TGTGCCAGCAGTGAAACCCTTCCCGGGAGCGCCGCAAACACCGGGGAGCTGTCTTTT. Translating it yields CASSETLPGSAANTGELSF.

V gene TRBV24-1 combines with J gene TRBJ2-1; no reliable D call. Germline-derived CDR1 and CDR2 are KGHDR and SFDVKD. The CDR3 sequence is 11 residues long. V was pared by 1 base and J by 13 bases, with 7 bases between. The CDR3 region has the DNA TGTGCCACCAGTGATTTAAATGGACAGTTCTTC. Its protein product is CATSDLNGQFF.

V and J are TRBV6-1 and TRBJ2-2; D may be TRBD1 or TRBD2 (6 bases each). V lost 2 bases to trimming and J lost 2 bases, with 21 bases between them. Germline loops: CDR1 MNHNS, CDR2 SASEGT. The CDR3 contains 19 residues. CDR3 in amino acids: CASSETLSGGAANTGELFF. CDR3 nucleotide sequence: TGTGCCAGCAGTGAAACTCTTTCCGGGGGCGCCGCTAACACCGGGGAGCTGTTTTTT.

The chain uses TRBV6-6 and TRBJ2-3, with TRBD2 matching over 7 bases. Losses at the gene ends were 7 bases for V and 5 bases for J; bases not matched to a gene: 18. CDR3 length equals 17 residues. Looked up from germline, CDR1 is MNHNY and CDR2 is SVGAGI (reference sequence). Written as DNA, the CDR3 is TGTGCCAGCATTCAAACACGTGGGAGGGCCCGAAGAGATACGCAGTATTTT. Its translation: CASIQTRGRARRDTQYF.

Regarding this clonotype: A much larger clone is a single base away; this may be a read error. This chain uses TRBV6-5 with TRBJ2-7, with TRBD2 as a possible D gene (6 bases). Deletions cut 5 bases from V and 4 bases from J, with 12 bases between. This CDR3 region has 13 residues. The germline V gene has CDR1 MNHEY and CDR2 SVGAGI. The CDR3 nucleotides read TGTGCCAGCAGTCACGAGGAGGGGTACGAGCAGTACTTC. This gives the protein CASSHEEGYEQYF.

Concerning this clonotype itself: Relative to the germline gene, one junction end is altered; a read error may explain this. The chain couples TRBV5-4 to TRBJ2-3; D unresolved. Per germline, CDR1 SGHNT and CDR2 YYREEE (reference sequence). This CDR3 region has 17 residues. The CDR3 sequence: CTSNVDGRPPPTDTQYF. DNA for the CDR3: TGTACCAGCAACGTAGACGGACGCCCTCCACCCACAGATACGCAGTATTTT.

About this clonotype: At one of its ends the junction is not consistent with the germline gene, which may arise from a read error. The rearrangement links TRBV6-5 to TRBJ2-3; D gene ambiguous. The CDR3 is 13 residues long. Looked up from germline, CDR1 is MNHEY and CDR2 is SVGAGI. The CDR3 reads CPSSLRPAGTQYF. The CDR3 DNA reads as TGTCCCAGCAGCCTCCGACCCGCAGGTACGCAGTATTTT.

As for this clonotype: The junction departs from the called germline gene at one end, perhaps through a read error. The genes are TRBV5-5 and TRBJ2-4; 7 nucleotides align to TRBD2. The CDR3 totals 17 residues. CDR1 and CDR2 from the germline V gene are SGHKS and YYEKEE (reference sequence). CDR3 residues: CTSSLVGMREGSEIQYF. As DNA, the CDR3 is TGCACCAGCAGCTTAGTAGGAATGAGGGAGGGGTCGGAGATTCAGTACTTC.

Concerning this clonotype: One junction end disagrees with the germline gene, perhaps due to a read error. The chain has TRBV11-2 and TRBJ2-7, with D unclear. The CDR3 length is 16 residues. Per the germline V gene, CDR1 is SGHAT and CDR2 is FQNNGV. DNA of the CDR3: TGTGCCAGCAGCCCATATCCGGGTCCCTATGTCTACGAACAGTACTTC. Amino acid sequence: CASSPYPGPYVYEQYF.

The genes are TRBV11-2 and TRBJ2-1; perhaps TRBD2 as D (6 bases). The CDR3 covers 14 residues. The V and J ends lost 7 bases and 7 bases respectively, with 17 bases between them. CDR1 and CDR2 (germline): SGHAT, FQNNGV. In nucleotides, the CDR3 is TGTGCCAGCATTTCAGCGGGCCCTGGGAATGAGCAGTTCTTC. Amino acid sequence: CASISAGPGNEQFF.

As regards this clonotype: This may come from a read error, since a much larger clone is one base off. The chain has TRBV11-2 and TRBJ2-7; 7 bases map to TRBD1. CDR3 length: 15 residues. The V gene's germline CDR1 is SGHAT and CDR2 FQNNGV. CDR3 DNA sequence: TGTGTCAGCAGCTTATTGGGACAGAGATCCTACGAGCAGTACTTT. Its translation is CVSSLLGQRSYEQYF. The variable domain in full, completed from reference TRBV11-2 and TRBJ2-7, reads EAGVAQSPRYKIIEKRQSVAFWCNPISGHATLYWYQQILGQGPKLLIQFQNNGVVDDSQLPKDRFSAERLKGVDSTLKIQPAKLEDSAVYLCVSSLLGQRSYEQYFGPGTRLTVT.

This clonotype was recorded many times. The chain is built from TRBV6-6 and TRBJ1-5; unclear D gene. Germline CDR1 is MNHNY and CDR2 is SVGAGI (reference sequence). Deletions cut 2 bases from V and 0 bases from J, with 11 bases between. The CDR3 spans 16 residues. CDR3 DNA sequence: TGTGCCAGCAGTTACCGAGTTGAGTATAGCAATCAGCCCCAGCATTTT. Protein: CASSYRVEYSNQPQHF.

CDR3 nucleotides: TGTGCCAGTAGCGCCCGGGACAGGGGGCGCAAGAGATGGGGTAACACTGAAGCTTTCTTT. Translation: CASSARDRGRKRWGNTEAFF. This chain uses TRBV11-2 with TRBJ1-1, with TRBD1 matching over 12 bases. The V gene's germline CDR1 is SGHAT and CDR2 FQNNGV. The CDR3 covers 20 residues. Trimming cost V 9 bases and J 2 bases; bases outside gene matches: 22.

Points on this clonotype: One junction end disagrees with the germline gene, perhaps due to a read error. V is TRBV11-2 and J is TRBJ2-1; 7 positions match TRBD1. This CDR3 contains 15 residues. The germline gives CDR1 SGHAT, CDR2 FQNNGV. The DNA of the CDR3 is TGTGTCAGCAGCTTAGAGCAGGGGGCCTACAATGAGCAGTTCTTC. Protein product: CVSSLEQGAYNEQFF.